Given below is one TCR beta chain in context. Its antigen is not identified. The sample belongs to a study of cytotoxic CD8 clonotypes in ibrutinib-treated CLL. Study outcomes and limitations: Few clonotypes were public, and these shrank or held steady under treatment.

Germline CDR1 SEHNR, CDR2 FQNEAQ (reference sequence). Unmatched junction bases numbered 2, after V lost 5 bases and J lost 0 bases. The CDR3 covers 16 residues. Generated by immunoSEQ multiplex PCR, the TCRdb table keeps only in-frame clones and is missing some. The table records about 250,000 clones, 70% of them present only once. Extraction of around 2 micrograms of genomic DNA from cryopreserved PBMCs supplied material for TCR beta libraries. This specimen consisted of PBMCs, obtained after 24 months of ibrutinib treatment. This receptor was identified in a human donor with chronic lymphocytic leukemia. This chain links TRBV7-9 with TRBJ2-2; 11 bases are a match to TRBD2. The CDR3: CASSLTSGTNTGELFF. The CDR3, as DNA: TGTGCCAGCAGCCTGACTAGCGGGACGAACACCGGGGAGCTGTTTTTT.